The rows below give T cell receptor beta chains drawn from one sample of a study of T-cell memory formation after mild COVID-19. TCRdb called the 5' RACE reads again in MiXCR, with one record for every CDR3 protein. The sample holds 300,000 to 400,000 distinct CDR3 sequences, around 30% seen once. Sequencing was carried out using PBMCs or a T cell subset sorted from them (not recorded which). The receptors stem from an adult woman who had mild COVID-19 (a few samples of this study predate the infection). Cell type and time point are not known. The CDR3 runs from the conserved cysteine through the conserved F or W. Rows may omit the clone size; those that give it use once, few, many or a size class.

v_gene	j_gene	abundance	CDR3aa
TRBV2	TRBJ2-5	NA	CASSEDRVGETQYF
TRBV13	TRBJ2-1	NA	CASSPGGSGQVNEQFF
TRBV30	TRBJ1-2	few	CAWSDFRVYGYTF
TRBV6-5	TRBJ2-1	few	CASIQREGYNEQFF
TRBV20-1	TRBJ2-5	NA	CSASATGPINF
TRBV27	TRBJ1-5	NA	CASSEIRTGRYQPQHF
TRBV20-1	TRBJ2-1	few	CSATSGTGSYNEQFF
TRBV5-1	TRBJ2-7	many	CASSFTGGEQYF
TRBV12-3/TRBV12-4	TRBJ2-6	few	CASTPTSGGKSGANVLTF
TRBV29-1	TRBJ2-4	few	CSVAQDYLAKNIQYF
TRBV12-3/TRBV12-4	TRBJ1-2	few	CASSFSGLDYGYTF
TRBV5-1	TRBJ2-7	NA	CASSSRDKYEQYF
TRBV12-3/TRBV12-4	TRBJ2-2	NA	CASPREGAPGTGELFF
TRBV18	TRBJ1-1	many	CASSPTGDTEAFF
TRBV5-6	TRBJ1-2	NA	CASSLPGTGGYYGYTF
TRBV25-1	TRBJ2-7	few	CASSESRGVGYEQYF
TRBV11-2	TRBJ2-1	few	CASSSVAGQFF
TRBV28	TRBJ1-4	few	CASTLGAVNEKLFF
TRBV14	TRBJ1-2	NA	CASSPSLGIRGYTF
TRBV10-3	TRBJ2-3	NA	CAISESEGTDTQYF
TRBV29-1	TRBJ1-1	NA	CSPTHGAEAFF
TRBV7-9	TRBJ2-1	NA	CASSLTSDEQFF
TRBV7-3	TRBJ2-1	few	CASSLLAGGLNEQFF
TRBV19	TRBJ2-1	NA	CASSSSYSYNEQFF
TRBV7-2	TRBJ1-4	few	CASSLARGEKLFF
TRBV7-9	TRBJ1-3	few	CASSFKGSGNTIYF
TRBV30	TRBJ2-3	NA	CAWTASGRTDTQYF